A single sample gave rise to the 25 T cell receptor beta chains below, sequenced in a study of T-cell reconstitution after alpha-beta-depleted transplantation in children. As it was prepared, the TCRbeta library received unique molecular identifiers. One entry per CDR3 protein, called by TCRdb with MiXCR from the PCR reads. The table shows a few hundred thousand distinct CDR3 sequences, with around 25% occurring only once. The specimen comprised PBMCs, mostly from graft donor cells, sampled 180 days after TCRalphabeta/CD19-depleted stem cell transplant. The receptor source for this set is a male patient between 5 and 17 years old who had a stem cell transplant for acute lymphoblastic leukemia, so the T cells may come from the graft donor.

This clonotype was detected only once. The chain links TRBV9 to TRBJ2-1, with 7 bases aligning to TRBD1. The CDR3 spans 15 residues. Germline V gene data show CDR1 as SGDLS and CDR2 as YYNGEE. J lost 7 bases, V lost 4 bases, and 11 bases had no gene match. For the CDR3, the DNA is TGTGCCAGCAGCACCCGACAGGGAAAGAGGAATGAGCAGTTCTTC. As protein: CASSTRQGKRNEQFF. The variable domain in full, with the rest retrieved from reference TRBV9 and TRBJ2-1, is DSGVTQTPKHLITATGQRVTLRCSPRSGDLSVYWYQQSLDQGLQFLIQYYNGEERAKGNILERFSAQQFPDLHSELNLSSLELGDSALYFCASSTRQGKRNEQFFGPGTRLTVL.

This clonotype was seen a handful of times. The chain is built from TRBV5-1 and TRBJ2-1; 10 bases match TRBD2. The CDR3 totals 15 residues. CDR1 is SGHRS and CDR2 is YFSETQ in the germline V gene. V lost 1 base and J lost 6; bases outside the gene matches: 4. This CDR3 reads CASSLTSGIRNEQFF. As DNA, the CDR3 is TGCGCCAGCAGCTTGACTAGCGGGATTCGCAATGAGCAGTTCTTC.

The chain is built from TRBV7-9 and TRBJ2-3; no reliable D call. Trimming took 4 bases from V and 5 from J, leaving 19 bases between them. The germline CDR1 and CDR2 sequences are SEHNR and FQNEAQ (reference sequence). The CDR3 length is 16 residues. CDR3 coding DNA: TGTGCCAGCAGCTCGGCTCGTACGGATTACGTAGATACGCAGTATTTT. This translates into CASSSARTDYVDTQYF.

This clonotype was counted at least ten times. This chain links TRBV7-2 with TRBJ2-1; a possible D gene is TRBD2 (5 bases). The ends were cut back, 6 bases at V and 1 base at J, with 10 bases in the middle. The CDR3 totals 14 residues. The germline V gene has CDR1 SGHTA and CDR2 FQGNSA. The CDR3 loop reads CASSLLDSYNEQFF. CDR3 nucleotides: TGTGCCAGCAGTTTACTAGATTCCTACAATGAGCAGTTCTTC.

The chain couples TRBV5-1 to TRBJ2-7, with D perhaps matching TRBD2 (5 bases). The V end was cut by 5 bases, the J end by 0 bases, with 12 bases between. The CDR3 extends over 14 amino acids. The germline V gene encodes CDR1 SGHRS and CDR2 YFSETQ. The CDR3 coding sequence is TGCGCCAGCAGGTCGATGGGGAGCTCCTACGAGCAGTACTTC. It is translated as CASRSMGSSYEQYF.

V and J are TRBV5-4 and TRBJ2-1, with D unresolved. The length of the CDR3 is 17 residues. CDR1 is SGHNT, CDR2 YYREEE, per germline (reference sequence). Trimming pared 0 bases from V and 0 bases from J, leaving 13 bases between. This chain's CDR3 is CASSLGSLILSYNEQFF. The CDR3 DNA sequence: TGTGCCAGCAGCTTGGGGAGTTTAATACTCTCCTACAATGAGCAGTTCTTC.

This clonotype was seen only a few times. The chain carries TRBV6-4 and TRBJ2-5; tentative D call: TRBD2 (5 bases). Germline V CDR1 and CDR2: MRHNA, SNTAGT. The CDR3 length is 15 residues. Deletions cut 6 bases from V and 4 bases from J, with 18 bases between. The CDR3 region has the DNA TGTGCCAGCAGCGACCATCCCGGGATCCTAGAGACCCAGTACTTC. This sequence encodes CASSDHPGILETQYF.

This clonotype appeared a few times. The CDR3 reads CASSLSRTGGETQYF. Here the CDR3 DNA reads TGTGCCAGCAGTTTATCCCGGACAGGGGGTGAGACCCAGTACTTC. The V call is TRBV27, the J call TRBJ2-5, with 10 bases lining up with TRBD1. The CDR3 runs 15 residues. Germline assignment: CDR1 MNHEY and CDR2 SMNVEV (reference sequence). V lost 0 bases, J lost 5 bases, and 3 bases stayed unmatched.

This clonotype has more than one count but fewer than ten. The rearrangement uses TRBV20-1 and TRBJ2-7; 14 bases fit TRBD2. This CDR3 region has 14 residues. Germline V gene sequence: CDR1 DFQATT, CDR2 SNEGSKA (reference sequence). The J segment lost 3 bases and the V segment lost 5 bases, leaving 3 bases of the junction unmatched. CDR3 in DNA: TGCAGTGCTCCAGGACTAGCGGGAGGCTACGAGCAGTACTTC. Amino acid sequence: CSAPGLAGGYEQYF.

This clonotype occurred a few times. V and J are TRBV5-1 and TRBJ2-1; the match to TRBD2 covers 12 bases. This CDR3 has 15 amino acids. V was clipped by 4 bases and J by 9 bases; unmatched bases: 8. Germline CDR1 SGHRS, CDR2 YFSETQ. This chain's CDR3 is CASSHTSGRYGEQFF. The DNA of the CDR3 is TGCGCCAGCAGCCACACTAGCGGGAGGTACGGTGAGCAGTTCTTC.

The CDR3 is CASSLSRISNTGELFF. In DNA form, the CDR3 reads TGTGCCAGCAGTTTATCGCGGATTTCGAACACCGGGGAGCTGTTTTTT. The V gene is TRBV12-3 or TRBV12-4, the J gene TRBJ2-2; D is ambiguous. With 2 bases removed from V and 0 bases from J, the gap between germline ends came to 10 bases. The CDR3 has 16 amino acids.

The chain uses TRBV9 and TRBJ2-1; D is perhaps TRBD1 or TRBD2 (6 bases each). V lost 4 bases, J lost 8 bases, and 28 bases lay in between. The CDR3 consists of 18 residues. Germline V gene sequence: CDR1 SGDLS, CDR2 YYNGEE. The CDR3 is CASSPPPRLGRGPDEQFF. CDR3 sequence (DNA): TGTGCCAGCAGCCCACCCCCGCGATTGGGTCGGGGGCCAGATGAGCAGTTCTTC.

CDR3 residues: CASSLGPGQNVRSGIYEQYF. Written as DNA, the CDR3 is TGTGCCAGCAGCTTAGGGCCGGGACAGAATGTACGTAGCGGAATCTACGAGCAGTACTTC. The V gene is TRBV7-6, the J gene TRBJ2-7; perhaps TRBD1 as D (7 bases). V lost 1 base, J lost 3 bases, and 28 bases lay in between. The germline CDR1 and CDR2 sequences are SGHVS and FNYEAQ. The length of the CDR3 is 20 residues.

The sample holds a few counts of this clonotype. V is TRBV7-3 and J is TRBJ2-1; 8 nucleotides agree with TRBD2. The CDR3 is 16 residues long. V was clipped by 5 bases and J by 2 bases; unmatched bases: 8. Germline lookup yields CDR1 SGHTA and CDR2 FQGTGA. CDR3 in amino acids: CASSDTGTSPYNEQFF. The CDR3, as DNA: TGTGCCAGCAGCGATACTGGGACTAGTCCCTACAATGAGCAGTTCTTC.

The V gene is TRBV27, the J gene TRBJ1-3; 8 bases agree with TRBD1. Trimming at V came to 3 bases and at J to 4 bases, leaving 11 bases not matched to a gene. Germline V CDR1 and CDR2: MNHEY, SMNVEV (reference sequence). This CDR3 has 17 residues. The chain's CDR3 is CASSFEPDRGRGNTIYF. The CDR3 DNA reads as TGTGCCAGCAGTTTCGAGCCCGACAGGGGTCGGGGAAACACCATATATTTT.

In nucleotides, the CDR3 is TGCAGTGCTAGGGGACAGGGGACCTACGAGCAGTACTTC. As protein: CSARGQGTYEQYF. The chain is built from TRBV20-1 and TRBJ2-7; 10 nucleotides line up with TRBD1. The germline gives CDR1 DFQATT, CDR2 SNEGSKA (reference sequence). The CDR3 is made up of 13 amino acids. J was trimmed by 2 bases and V by 3 bases; bases with no gene match: 1.

This clonotype has a handful of counts. The chain is built from TRBV5-1 and TRBJ1-5; no clear D. V lost 1 base and J lost 11, with 13 bases in between. Germline loops: CDR1 SGHRS, CDR2 YFSETQ. This CDR3 is built from 13 residues. The CDR3 nucleotides read TGCGCCAGCAGCTTGACCCCCCTGGCGGCCCAGCATTTT. Amino acids: CASSLTPLAAQHF.

A few counts support this clonotype. The chain recombines TRBV5-5 with TRBJ1-2; unclear D gene. The V end lost 2 bases, the J end lost 7 bases, and 24 bases lay between the germline ends. CDR1 is SGHKS and CDR2 is YYEKEE in the germline V gene (reference sequence). The CDR3 has 17 residues. CDR3 loop: CASSFVPRRKLGGGYTF. CDR3 DNA sequence: TGTGCCAGCAGCTTCGTTCCACGGAGGAAGTTAGGAGGTGGCTACACCTTC. Variable domain in full (rest from reference TRBV5-5 and TRBJ1-2): DAGVTQSPTHLIKTRGQQVTLRCSPISGHKSVSWYQQVLGQGPQFIFQYYEKEERGRGNFPDRFSARQFPNYSSELNVNALLLGDSALYLCASSFVPRRKLGGGYTFGSGTRLTVV.

The count of this clonotype is one. The chain uses TRBV12-3 or TRBV12-4 and TRBJ2-6, with 8 bases identical to TRBD1. Trimming removed 6 bases from V and 1 base from J; junction bases left unmatched: 14. The CDR3 is made up of 19 amino acids. The CDR3 reads CASSPWPYRQGSGANVLTF. The CDR3 nucleotides read TGTGCCAGCAGCCCATGGCCCTATCGACAGGGGTCTGGGGCCAACGTCCTGACTTTC.

This clonotype was detected a few times. The chain couples TRBV4-2 to TRBJ2-7; TRBD1 might be the D (5 bases). Trimming took 0 bases from V and 3 from J, leaving 21 bases between them. Germline assignment: CDR1 LGHNA and CDR2 YNFKEQ. This CDR3 contains 18 residues. This CDR3 reads CASSQDRQAWGLLYEQYF. The CDR3, as DNA: TGTGCCAGCAGCCAAGATAGGCAGGCGTGGGGCTTACTCTACGAGCAGTACTTC.

There are many counts of this clonotype. The chain recombines TRBV12-3 or TRBV12-4 with TRBJ2-7, with D perhaps TRBD1 or TRBD2 (5 bases each). CDR3 length: 13 amino acids. The V gene lost 6 bases and the J gene lost 5 bases, with 14 bases spanning the gap. The CDR3 spells CASSLGPPNEQYF. Here the CDR3 DNA reads TGTGCCAGCAGCCTGGGACCTCCGAACGAGCAGTACTTC.

Only a few counts were recorded for this clonotype. The chain joins TRBV2 to TRBJ1-2; 12 positions match TRBD1. Germline CDR1 and CDR2: SNHLY and FYNNEI. Trimming took 7 bases from V and 4 from J; bases not matched to a gene: 13. CDR3 length equals 17 residues. The CDR3 here is CASTLGTGGAPSYGYTF. As DNA, the CDR3 is TGTGCCAGCACCCTTGGGACAGGGGGCGCCCCCTCCTATGGCTACACCTTC.

This clonotype was counted between two and nine times. This sequence joins TRBV27 and TRBJ2-1, with D perhaps given as TRBD1 or TRBD2 (5 bases each). This CDR3 is 12 amino acids long. CDR1 and CDR2 (germline): MNHEY, SMNVEV (reference sequence). V lost 4 bases and J lost 13, with 14 bases in between. The CDR3 loop reads CASSSRDVGQFF. Here the CDR3 DNA reads TGTGCCAGCAGTTCCCGGGACGTAGGTCAGTTCTTC.

This clonotype has just a few counts. The V and J genes are TRBV3-1 and TRBJ2-7, with 10 bases identical to TRBD2. CDR1 LGHDT and CDR2 YNNKEL come from the germline V gene (reference sequence). The CDR3 is made up of 16 amino acids. J lost 3 bases, V lost 3 bases, and 8 bases had no gene match. The DNA of the CDR3 is TGTGCCAGCAGCCAGGTAGCGGGAGGCCTAAACTACGAGCAGTACTTC. Its protein product is CASSQVAGGLNYEQYF.

This sequence joins TRBV2 and TRBJ2-2; TRBD2 matches 10 bases. Germline-derived CDR1 and CDR2 are SNHLY and FYNNEI. Trimming at V came to 7 bases and at J to 0 bases, leaving 5 bases not matched to a gene. This CDR3 spans 16 amino acids. The chain's CDR3 is CASKGLAGANTGELFF. Written as DNA, the CDR3 is TGTGCCAGCAAAGGGCTAGCGGGAGCGAACACCGGGGAGCTGTTTTTT.